Below, 24 T cell receptor beta chains from the same sample are listed, as sequenced in a study of T cell clones after liver transplantation. Method: immunoSEQ multiplex PCR; TCRdb's copy keeps in-frame clones and lacks some. Of some 60,000 clones listed, approximately 70% were seen once; the top ten hold about 2.7%. Sequenced here: CD4+ T cells from blood, sampled at the roughly 16-month timepoint. These TCRs come from a human patient who received a liver transplant. Some T cells could come from the graft donor.

The chain links TRBV5-1 to TRBJ2-5; 7 bases are a match to TRBD2. Losses at the gene ends were 3 bases for V and 5 bases for J; bases not matched to a gene: 13. This CDR3 region has 16 residues. Germline lookup yields CDR1 SGHRS and CDR2 YFSETQ. The CDR3 here is CASSSPGPRGGETQYF. Written as DNA, the CDR3 is TGCGCCAGCAGCTCCCCCGGGCCACGGGGAGGGGAGACCCAGTACTTC.

In its sample, this clone was seen a few times. This rearrangement joins TRBV20-1 to TRBJ2-5; D gene uncertain. The ends were cut back, 6 bases at V and 2 bases at J, with 7 bases in the middle. Germline lookup yields CDR1 DFQATT and CDR2 SNEGSKA (reference sequence). CDR3 size: 11 residues. CDR3 sequence: CSALGQETQYF. The CDR3 nucleotides read TGCAGTGCCCTGGGACAAGAGACCCAGTACTTC.

The genes are TRBV28 and TRBJ1-4; 7 bases line up with TRBD1. CDR1 is MDHEN, CDR2 SYDVKM, per germline. The CDR3 consists of 14 residues. After removal of 6 bases from V and 7 bases from J, the junction contained 8 bases not matched to a gene. CDR3 nucleotides: TGTGCCAGCAGCTCTCAGGGGGGCGCTGAAAAACTGTTTTTT. This codes for CASSSQGGAEKLFF.

A few counts support this clone. V gene TRBV5-8 combines with J gene TRBJ1-1, with D possibly matching TRBD1 (5 bases). Germline lookup yields CDR1 SGHTS and CDR2 YDEGEE. Between the trimmed V and J ends, which lost 2 bases and 10 bases, there was a span of 12 bases. The CDR3 consists of 12 residues. This chain's CDR3 is CASSFLQGAAFF. The CDR3 nucleotides read TGTGCCAGCAGCTTCTTGCAGGGAGCAGCTTTCTTT.

The chain carries TRBV5-5 and TRBJ1-5; D might be TRBD1 (5 bases). The CDR3 totals 14 residues. Between the trimmed V and J ends, which lost 2 bases and 1 base, there was a span of 7 bases. Germline V lookup: CDR1 SGHKS, CDR2 YYEKEE (reference sequence). CDR3 nucleotides: TGTGCCAGCAGCTTAGAGGGGAGCAATCAGCCCCAGCATTTT. This encodes CASSLEGSNQPQHF.

This clone occurred once. V usage is TRBV5-1 and J usage is TRBJ2-3; 8 positions match TRBD2. The J segment lost 4 bases and the V segment lost 0 bases, leaving 4 bases of the junction unmatched. The CDR3 covers 15 residues. CDR1 and CDR2 from the germline V gene are SGHRS and YFSETQ. The CDR3, as DNA: TGCGCCAGCAGCTTGGACGGGAGGGGTCCAGATACGCAGTATTTT. Translating it yields CASSLDGRGPDTQYF.

This clone came up a few times. The chain couples TRBV15 to TRBJ1-2; no firm D call. The V gene lost 0 bases and the J gene lost 11 bases, with 7 bases spanning the gap. Germline CDR1 is LNHNV and CDR2 is YYDKDF (reference sequence). This CDR3 has 11 residues. The CDR3 region is CATSRDREYTF. CDR3 in DNA: TGTGCCACCAGCAGAGATAGGGAGTACACCTTC.

The DNA for the CDR3 is TGTGCCAGCAGCTTACAACCTTGGGATGCTGAGCAGTTCTTC. It codes for CASSLQPWDAEQFF. The chain links TRBV7-2 to TRBJ2-1; D uncertain. CDR3 length: 14 amino acids. In germline, CDR1 is SGHTA, CDR2 FQGNSA. Trimming removed 2 bases from V and 9 bases from J, with 14 bases in between.

This clone was observed a handful of times. The V and J genes are TRBV11-2 and TRBJ2-7; D gene uncertain. The germline V gene encodes CDR1 SGHAT and CDR2 FQNNGV. The length of the CDR3 is 14 residues. V was trimmed by 5 bases and J by 0 bases, leaving 11 bases between them. The DNA for the CDR3 is TGTGCCAGCAGCCCAACGGACGGCTCCTACGAGCAGTACGTC. Translated, it gives CASSPTDGSYEQYV.

This clone is categorized as medium-sized. The V and J genes are TRBV7-8 and TRBJ2-7, with 10 bases matching TRBD2. V was pared by 2 bases and J by 3 bases, with 1 base of the junction left unmatched. The CDR3 extends over 14 amino acids. Germline V CDR1 and CDR2: SGHVS, FQNEAQ. CDR3: CASSLLAGVYEQYF. CDR3 DNA sequence: TGTGCCAGCAGCTTACTAGCGGGGGTCTACGAGCAGTACTTC.

The genes are TRBV9 and TRBJ1-6; D is unclear. This CDR3 contains 12 residues. Germline V lookup: CDR1 SGDLS, CDR2 YYNGEE. The V end lost 3 bases, the J end lost 8 bases, and 6 bases lay between the germline ends. The CDR3: CASSGRDSPLHF. The CDR3 DNA is TGTGCCAGCAGCGGACGAGATTCACCCCTCCACTTT.

This clone came up a few times. The chain uses TRBV19 and TRBJ2-5; no firm D call. Between the trimmed V and J ends, which lost 5 bases and 5 bases, there was a span of 12 bases. CDR3 length: 13 residues. The germline CDR1 and CDR2 sequences are LNHDA and SQIVND (reference sequence). The CDR3 DNA is TGTGCCAGTAGTCCCCGGTTTTCCGAGACCCAGTACTTC. This codes for CASSPRFSETQYF. Looking up the rest from reference TRBV19 and TRBJ2-5 gives the full variable domain: DGGITQSPKYLFRKEGQNVTLSCEQNLNHDAMYWYRQDPGQGLRLIYYSQIVNDFQKGDIAEGYSVSREKKESFPLTVTSAQKNPTAFYLCASSPRFSETQYFGPGTRLLVL.

This sequence joins TRBV6-5 and TRBJ1-1; D may be TRBD1 (6 bases). CDR1 and CDR2 (germline): MNHEY, SVGAGI. The CDR3 runs 12 residues. V was pared by 6 bases and J by 12 bases, with 17 bases between. The chain's CDR3 is CASSLKQGRPFF. As DNA, the CDR3 is TGTGCCAGCAGCCTAAAACAGGGCCGACCTTTCTTT.

The chain has TRBV11-3 and TRBJ2-1; no definite D call. Trimming left V 5 bases short and J 8 bases short, with 16 bases between. The CDR3 sequence is 14 residues long. Per the germline V gene, CDR1 is SGHNT and CDR2 is YENEEA. This chain's CDR3 is CASSLLGTIHEQFF. Written as DNA, the CDR3 is TGTGCCAGCAGCCTCCTGGGAACTATCCATGAGCAGTTCTTC.

This clone was observed at least ten times. The gene calls are TRBV6-5 and TRBJ2-6; a possible D gene is TRBD1 (6 bases). Per the germline V gene, CDR1 is MNHEY and CDR2 is SVGAGI. The CDR3 extends over 15 amino acids. V gave up 6 bases and J gave up 4 bases, with 13 bases separating them. The CDR3 protein is CASRAAGTGANVLTF. The CDR3 DNA reads as TGTGCCAGCAGGGCGGCCGGGACAGGGGCCAACGTCCTGACTTTC.

This clone occurred many times. This rearrangement joins TRBV15 to TRBJ1-2; perhaps TRBD1 as D (5 bases). The germline V and J ends were trimmed by 0 bases and 8 bases, with 7 bases remaining between them. The CDR3 consists of 12 residues. The germline gives CDR1 LNHNV, CDR2 YYDKDF (reference sequence). CDR3 coding DNA: TGTGCCACCAGCAGAGATTGGGGGGGCTACACCTTC. This translates into CATSRDWGGYTF.

The chain joins TRBV6-5 to TRBJ1-2; perhaps TRBD1 as D (5 bases). CDR1 is MNHEY and CDR2 is SVGAGI in the germline V gene. The CDR3 spans 14 residues. V was cut by 6 bases and J by 3 bases, with 14 bases left in between. The chain's CDR3 is CASRPIGVDYGYTF. The CDR3 DNA sequence: TGTGCCAGCAGGCCTATAGGGGTCGACTATGGCTACACCTTC.

The chain is built from TRBV7-8 and TRBJ1-1, with D hard to call. The V and J ends lost 6 bases and 1 base respectively, with 9 bases between them. This CDR3 comprises 13 residues. The V gene's germline CDR1 is SGHVS and CDR2 FQNEAQ. CDR3 in DNA: TGTGCCAGCAGTTTTAGTGGGAACACTGAAGCTTTCTTT. This codes for CASSFSGNTEAFF.

This clone was observed a handful of times. J is TRBJ2-7 and V is TRBV4-1, with a tentative D call TRBD1 (5 bases). The length of the CDR3 is 15 residues. Germline V gives CDR1 MGHRA, CDR2 YSYEKL. The V end lost 0 bases, the J end lost 0 bases, and 9 bases lay between the germline ends. This CDR3 is CASSQDRDSSYEQYV. The CDR3 DNA reads as TGCGCCAGCAGCCAAGATAGAGACAGCTCCTACGAGCAGTACGTC.

This clone has a handful of counts. This rearrangement joins TRBV7-9 to TRBJ2-7; D gene uncertain. CDR1 and CDR2 (germline): SEHNR, FQNEAQ (reference sequence). The CDR3 extends over 12 amino acids. V was clipped by 1 base and J by 3 bases, with 4 bases between them. CDR3 DNA: TGTGCCAGCAGCTTAGATCTCTACGAGCAGTACTTC. It is translated as CASSLDLYEQYF.

V gene TRBV30 combines with J gene TRBJ2-2; D not certain. The CDR3 loop spans 12 amino acids. The germline V and J ends were trimmed by 2 bases and 4 bases, with 5 bases remaining between them. CDR1 is GTSNPN and CDR2 is SVGIG in the germline V gene (reference sequence). CDR3 protein: CAWSRFTGELFF. The CDR3 DNA follows: TGTGCCTGGAGTCGGTTCACCGGGGAGCTGTTTTTT.

This rearrangement joins TRBV15 to TRBJ2-1; D possibly matches TRBD1 or TRBD2 (5 bases each). This CDR3 comprises 14 residues. V lost 3 bases and J 5 bases, leaving 11 bases between the germline ends. The V gene's germline CDR1 is LNHNV and CDR2 YYDKDF (reference sequence). CDR3 in DNA: TGTGCCACCAGCAGGGGGGAGCTGAACAATGAGCAGTTCTTC. It is translated as CATSRGELNNEQFF. Using reference TRBV15 and TRBJ2-1 for the parts outside the CDR3, the full variable domain is DAMVIQNPRYQVTQFGKPVTLSCSQTLNHNVMYWYQQKSSQAPKLLFHYYDKDFNNEADTPDNFQSRRPNTSFCFLDIRSPGLGDTAMYLCATSRGELNNEQFFGPGTRLTVL.

The table lists this clone with a few counts. This chain uses TRBV2 with TRBJ1-5, with a possible D match to TRBD1 (5 bases). The V end lost 5 bases, the J end lost 3 bases, and 14 bases lay between the germline ends. In germline, CDR1 is SNHLY, CDR2 FYNNEI. The CDR3 runs 15 residues. The CDR3 protein is CASSRDPRDNQPQHF. The CDR3 region has the DNA TGTGCCAGCAGTCGGGACCCCCGGGACAATCAGCCCCAGCATTTT.

The chain has TRBV6-5 and TRBJ2-5; D is perhaps TRBD1 (5 bases). V lost 2 bases to trimming and J lost 5 bases, with 9 bases between them. The CDR3 extends over 13 amino acids. Germline CDR1 reads MNHEY; CDR2 reads SVGAGI. The DNA of the CDR3 is TGTGCCAGCAGTTACAGGCAGGGCGAGACCCAGTACTTC. It codes for CASSYRQGETQYF.